This T cell receptor (beta chain) was identified in a study of T-cell memory formation after mild COVID-19. Study overall: TCR clusters were mostly confined to one donor each. The study's findings and limits: Memory cells collected pre-infection included some clones that later responded, suggesting cross-reactive memory joined. Those CD4+ clones that contracted were mainly in CM and EM (CD8+ ones in EMRA).

The CDR3 runs 13 residues. The V end lost 4 bases, the J end lost 7 bases, and 11 bases lay between the germline ends. Germline lookup yields CDR1 SQVTM and CDR2 ANQGSEA. This clonotype was observed a handful of times. The antigen is undetermined. TCR alpha and TCR beta cDNA libraries carrying sample barcodes and UMIs were produced by 5'RACE using constant-segment primers. A single record per CDR3 protein comes from TCRdb applying MiXCR to the 5' RACE reads. The repertoire holds roughly 580,000 distinct CDR3 sequences, with about 20% as singletons. The chain is built from TRBV29-1 and TRBJ1-6; D not certain. This TCR was sampled from an adult woman who had mild COVID-19 (a few samples of this study predate the infection). Cell type and time point are not known. Sequencing used PBMCs or a T cell subset sorted from them (not recorded which). CDR3 residues: CSVGAGGNSPLHF. The CDR3 DNA follows: TGCAGCGTTGGGGCAGGCGGGAATTCACCCCTCCACTTT.